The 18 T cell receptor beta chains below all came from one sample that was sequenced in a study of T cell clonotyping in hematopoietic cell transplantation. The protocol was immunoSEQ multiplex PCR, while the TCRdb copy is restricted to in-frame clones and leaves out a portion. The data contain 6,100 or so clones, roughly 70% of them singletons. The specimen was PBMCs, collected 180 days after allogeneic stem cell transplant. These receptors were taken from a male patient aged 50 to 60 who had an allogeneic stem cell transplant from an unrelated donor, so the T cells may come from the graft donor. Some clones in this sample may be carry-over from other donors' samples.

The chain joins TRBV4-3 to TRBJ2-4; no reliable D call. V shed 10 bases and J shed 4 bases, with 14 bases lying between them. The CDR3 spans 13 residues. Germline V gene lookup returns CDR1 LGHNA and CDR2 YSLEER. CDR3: CANLNRIKNIQYF. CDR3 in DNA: TGCGCCAACCTAAACCGCATAAAAAACATTCAGTACTTC.

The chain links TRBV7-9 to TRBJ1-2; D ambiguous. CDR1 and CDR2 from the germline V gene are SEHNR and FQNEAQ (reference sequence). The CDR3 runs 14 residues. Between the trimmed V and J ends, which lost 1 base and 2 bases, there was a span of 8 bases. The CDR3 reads CASSLDPVNYGYTF. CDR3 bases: TGTGCCAGCAGCTTAGATCCAGTGAACTATGGCTACACCTTC. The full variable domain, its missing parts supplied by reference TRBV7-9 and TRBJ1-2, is DTGVSQNPRHKITKRGQNVTFRCDPISEHNRLYWYRQTLGQGPEFLTYFQNEAQLEKSRLLSDRFSAERPKGSFSTLEIQRTEQGDSAMYLCASSLDPVNYGYTFGSGTRLTVV.

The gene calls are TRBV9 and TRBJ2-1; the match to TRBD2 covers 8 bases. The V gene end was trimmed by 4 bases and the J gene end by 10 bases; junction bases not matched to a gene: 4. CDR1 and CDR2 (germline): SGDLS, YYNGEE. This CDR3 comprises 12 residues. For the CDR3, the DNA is TGTGCCAGCAGCCCTCGACTAGCGGAGCAGTTCTTC. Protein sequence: CASSPRLAEQFF. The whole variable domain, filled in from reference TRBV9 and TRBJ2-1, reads DSGVTQTPKHLITATGQRVTLRCSPRSGDLSVYWYQQSLDQGLQFLIQYYNGEERAKGNILERFSAQQFPDLHSELNLSSLELGDSALYFCASSPRLAEQFFGPGTRLTVL.

The CDR3 coding sequence is TGTGCCAGCAGCTTAGACCAGGGGGCCTACGAGCAGTACTTC. Its translation is CASSLDQGAYEQYF. The J gene is TRBJ2-7, the V gene TRBV7-2; TRBD1 matches 7 bases. Germline V gene sequence: CDR1 SGHTA, CDR2 FQGNSA. With V trimmed by 1 base and J by 2 bases, 2 bases remained unmatched. The CDR3 consists of 14 residues.

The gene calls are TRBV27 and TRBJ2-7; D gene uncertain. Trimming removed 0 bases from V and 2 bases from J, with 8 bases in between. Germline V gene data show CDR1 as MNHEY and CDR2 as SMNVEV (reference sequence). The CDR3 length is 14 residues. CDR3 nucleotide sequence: TGTGCCAGCAGTTTATCTGGGGATCCCTACGAGCAGTACTTC. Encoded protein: CASSLSGDPYEQYF.

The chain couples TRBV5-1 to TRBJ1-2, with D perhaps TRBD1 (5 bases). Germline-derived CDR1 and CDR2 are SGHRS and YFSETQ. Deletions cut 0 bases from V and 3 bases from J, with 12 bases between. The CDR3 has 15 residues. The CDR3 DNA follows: TGCGCCAGCAGCTTGGTGGGTACAGGAGACTATGGCTACACCTTC. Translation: CASSLVGTGDYGYTF.

CDR3 residues: CASSLEGGYEQYF. The CDR3 region has the DNA TGCGCCAGCAGCTTGGAAGGCGGCTACGAGCAGTACTTC. The chain has TRBV5-1 and TRBJ2-7; D gene uncertain. The V and J ends lost 0 bases and 3 bases respectively, with 7 bases between them. CDR3 length: 13 residues. Germline values: CDR1 SGHRS, CDR2 YFSETQ.

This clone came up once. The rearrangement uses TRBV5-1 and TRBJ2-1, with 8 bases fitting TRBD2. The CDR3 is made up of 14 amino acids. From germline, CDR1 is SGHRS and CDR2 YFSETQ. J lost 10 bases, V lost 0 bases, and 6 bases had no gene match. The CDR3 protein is CASSLDGRAREQFF. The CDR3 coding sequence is TGCGCCAGCAGCTTGGACGGGAGGGCCCGGGAGCAGTTCTTC.

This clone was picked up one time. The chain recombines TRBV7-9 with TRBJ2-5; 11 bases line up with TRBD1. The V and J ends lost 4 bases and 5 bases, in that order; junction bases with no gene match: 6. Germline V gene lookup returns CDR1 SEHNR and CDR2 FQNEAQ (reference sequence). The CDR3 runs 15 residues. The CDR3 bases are TGTGCCAGCAGCTGGGACAGGGGGAATGTTGAGACCCAGTACTTC. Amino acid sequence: CASSWDRGNVETQYF.

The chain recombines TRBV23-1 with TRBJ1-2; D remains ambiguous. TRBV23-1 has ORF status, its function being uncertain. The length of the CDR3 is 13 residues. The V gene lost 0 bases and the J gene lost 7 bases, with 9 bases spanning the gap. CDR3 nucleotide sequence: TGCGCCAGCAGTCAATCCCCCGGACTTGGCTACACCTTC. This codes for CASSQSPGLGYTF.

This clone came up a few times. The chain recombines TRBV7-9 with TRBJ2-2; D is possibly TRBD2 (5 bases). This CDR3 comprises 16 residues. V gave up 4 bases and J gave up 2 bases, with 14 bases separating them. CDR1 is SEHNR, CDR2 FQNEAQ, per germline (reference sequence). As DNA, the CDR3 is TGTGCCAGCAGCTCTAGCCGCGGACCCAACACCGGGGAGCTGTTTTTT. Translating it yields CASSSSRGPNTGELFF.

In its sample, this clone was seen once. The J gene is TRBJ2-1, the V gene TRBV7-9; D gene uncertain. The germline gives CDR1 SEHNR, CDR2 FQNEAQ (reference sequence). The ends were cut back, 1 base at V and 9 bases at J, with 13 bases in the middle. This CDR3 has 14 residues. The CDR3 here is CASSLGANPSEQFF. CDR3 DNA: TGTGCCAGCAGCTTAGGGGCTAACCCGTCTGAGCAGTTCTTC. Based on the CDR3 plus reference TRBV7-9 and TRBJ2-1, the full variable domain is DTGVSQNPRHKITKRGQNVTFRCDPISEHNRLYWYRQTLGQGPEFLTYFQNEAQLEKSRLLSDRFSAERPKGSFSTLEIQRTEQGDSAMYLCASSLGANPSEQFFGPGTRLTVL.

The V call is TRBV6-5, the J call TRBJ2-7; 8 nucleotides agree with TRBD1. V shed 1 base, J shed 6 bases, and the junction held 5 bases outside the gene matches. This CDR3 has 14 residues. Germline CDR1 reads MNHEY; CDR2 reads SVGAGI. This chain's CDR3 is CASSYWQGASEQYF. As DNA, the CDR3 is TGTGCCAGCAGTTACTGGCAGGGGGCTAGCGAGCAGTACTTC.

The CDR3 is CAWSVVDPTSEAFF. The CDR3, as DNA: TGTGCCTGGAGTGTTGTCGACCCAACGTCTGAAGCTTTCTTT. The J gene is TRBJ1-1, the V gene TRBV30; D uncertain. Trimming shortened V by 0 bases and J by 6 bases, and 14 bases separated the two germline ends. This CDR3 contains 14 residues. The germline gives CDR1 GTSNPN, CDR2 SVGIG (reference sequence).

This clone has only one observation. CDR3 region: CASRNRVSSYEQYF. DNA of the CDR3: TGTGCCAGCAGGAACAGGGTGAGCTCCTACGAGCAGTACTTC. The chain uses TRBV28 and TRBJ2-7, with D possibly matching TRBD1 (6 bases). Germline loops: CDR1 MDHEN, CDR2 SYDVKM. The CDR3 loop spans 14 amino acids. Trimming cost V 6 bases and J 0 bases, with 12 bases left between them. Full variable domain (remainder filled in from reference TRBV28 and TRBJ2-7): DVKVTQSSRYLVKRTGEKVFLECVQDMDHENMFWYRQDPGLGLRLIYFSYDVKMKEKGDIPEGYSVSREKKERFSLILESASTNQTSMYLCASRNRVSSYEQYFGPGTRLTVT.

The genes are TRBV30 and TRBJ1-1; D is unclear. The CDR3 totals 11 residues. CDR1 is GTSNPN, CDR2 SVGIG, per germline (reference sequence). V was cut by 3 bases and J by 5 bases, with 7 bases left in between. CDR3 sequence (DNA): TGTGCCTGGAGATCGGGGACTGAAGCTTTCTTT. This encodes CAWRSGTEAFF. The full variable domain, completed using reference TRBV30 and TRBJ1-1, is SQTIHQWPATLVQPVGSPLSLECTVEGTSNPNLYWYRQAAGRGLQLLFYSVGIGQISSEVPQNLSASRPQDRQFILSSKKLLLSDSGFYLCAWRSGTEAFFGQGTRLTVV.

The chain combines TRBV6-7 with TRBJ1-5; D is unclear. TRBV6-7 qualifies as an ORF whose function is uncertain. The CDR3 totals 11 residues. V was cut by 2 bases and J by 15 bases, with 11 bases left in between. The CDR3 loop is CASSYPEGAHF. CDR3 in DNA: TGTGCCAGCAGTTACCCGGAAGGCGCGCATTTT.

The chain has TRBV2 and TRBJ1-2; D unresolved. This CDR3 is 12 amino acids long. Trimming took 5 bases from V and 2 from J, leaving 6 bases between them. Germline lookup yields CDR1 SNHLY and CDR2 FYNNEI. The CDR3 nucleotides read TGTGCCAGCAGTCCAGGAAACTATGGCTACACCTTC. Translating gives CASSPGNYGYTF.